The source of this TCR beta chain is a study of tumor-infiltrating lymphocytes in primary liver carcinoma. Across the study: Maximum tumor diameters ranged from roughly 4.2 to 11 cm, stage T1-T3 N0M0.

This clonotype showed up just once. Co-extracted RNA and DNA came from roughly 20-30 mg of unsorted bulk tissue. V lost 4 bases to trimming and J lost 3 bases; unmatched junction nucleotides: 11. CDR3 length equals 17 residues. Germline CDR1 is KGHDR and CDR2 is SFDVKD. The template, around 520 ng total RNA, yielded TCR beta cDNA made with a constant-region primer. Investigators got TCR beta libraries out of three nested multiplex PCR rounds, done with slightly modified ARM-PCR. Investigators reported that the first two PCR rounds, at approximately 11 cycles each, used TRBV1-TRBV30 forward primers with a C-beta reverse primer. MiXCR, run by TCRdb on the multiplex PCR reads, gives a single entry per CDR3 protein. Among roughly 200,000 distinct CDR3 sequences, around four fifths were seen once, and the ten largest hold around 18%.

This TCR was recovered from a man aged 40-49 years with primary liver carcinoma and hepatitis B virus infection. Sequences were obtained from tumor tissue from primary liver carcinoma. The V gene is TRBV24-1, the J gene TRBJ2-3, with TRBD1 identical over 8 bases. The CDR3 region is CATSDPGTGGLTDTQYF. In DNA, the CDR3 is TGTGCCACCAGTGACCCCGGGACAGGCGGGTTAACAGATACGCAGTATTTT.